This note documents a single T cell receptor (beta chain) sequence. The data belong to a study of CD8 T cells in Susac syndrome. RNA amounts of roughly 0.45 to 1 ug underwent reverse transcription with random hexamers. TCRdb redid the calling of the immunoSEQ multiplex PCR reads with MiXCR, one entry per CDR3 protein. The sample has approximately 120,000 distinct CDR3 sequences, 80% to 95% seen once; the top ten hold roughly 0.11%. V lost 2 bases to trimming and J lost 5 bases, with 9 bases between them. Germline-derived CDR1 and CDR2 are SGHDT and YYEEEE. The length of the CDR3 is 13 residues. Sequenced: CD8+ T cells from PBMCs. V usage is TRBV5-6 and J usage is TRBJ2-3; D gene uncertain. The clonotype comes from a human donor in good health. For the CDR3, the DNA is TGTGCCAGCAGCTTATCGTCGGGAGATACGCAGTATTTT. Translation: CASSLSSGDTQYF. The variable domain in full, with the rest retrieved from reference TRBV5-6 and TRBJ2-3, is DAGVTQSPTHLIKTRGQQVTLRCSPKSGHDTVSWYQQALGQGPQFIFQYYEEEERQRGNFPDRFSGHQFPNYSSELNVNALLLGDSALYLCASSLSSGDTQYFGPGTRLTVL.